This T cell receptor beta chain was identified in a study of cytomegalovirus exposure and HLA in healthy donors (dated by TCRdb to 2016 to 2017). For context, the study as a whole: An earlier analysis of several hundred of the donors reported roughly 300 Gb of sequence data and some 100 million unique TCR beta sequences from about 180 million T cells. About 300 gigabases of sequencing data and 70 million to 95 million unique TCR sequences made up an early release that covered some 640 HLA-typed donors. Among the roughly 400 genotyped donors, about 83% belonged to the genetic ancestry cluster associated with self-reported Caucasian donors. The study aimed to test whether cataloging public T cell receptors could reveal signatures of past pathogen exposure. The study profiled the T cell repertoires of around 700 subjects by immunosequencing and related them to cytomegalovirus serostatus. In addition to the first cohort of approximately 670 subjects, a separate validation cohort of approximately 130 different subjects was used. The study combined high-throughput TCR immunosequencing, statistical association of individual TCRs with disease status, and machine learning to predict cytomegalovirus infection status. To study patterns of TCR occurrence, a later analysis re-analyzed previously published TCR beta repertoires from around 670 donors and added high-resolution HLA genotyping. Rather than drawing on any new phenotypic data, the later analysis identified candidate immune exposures from TCR beta sequences and the way those sequences occurred across donors. To decide whether each TCR beta V gene segment behaved as functional or pseudogenic, an earlier analysis of approximately 590 of the donors relied on high-throughput TCR beta sequencing. Donor age, sex, ethnicity and CMV serostatus were collected together with the repertoire data. Genome-wide SNP genotypes for about 65% of the roughly 700 donors were used in a later genetic analysis, which treated that subset as a discovery cohort. All discovery cohort repertoires had been generated on a single sequencing platform. Class I and class II HLA loci were covered by the typing at four-digit resolution. Typing coverage varied by locus: about 629-640 donors for A, B, C, DRB1 and DQB1; approximately 500 for DQA1; 600 to 610 for DPA1; some 470 for DPB1. A few DR-DQ haplotypes were handled as single units for association and clustering because linkage in the cohort was strong. Across 398 genotyped donors of the cohort, an average of roughly 230,000 unique TCR beta nucleotide sequences per donor were sequenced, and roughly a sixth of those sequences were non-productive. The investigation overall reported the following: The authors suggested that the approach could potentially be extended to other disease states and immunological phenotypes. In a later analysis, several top co-occurrence clusters were reported to appear linked to parvovirus B19, influenza, CMV and Epstein-Barr virus. A group of highly shared sequence variants was considered likely to be a technical artifact of the sequencing pipeline. Because HLA typing was unavailable for some donors at each locus, only the typed subset was used in association tests. Some 16 rarely observed V segments, including chromosome 9 orphons, were excluded from the earlier analysis of about 500 of the donors because counts were too low. At a false discovery rate of 0.05, a later analysis linked about 16,000 TCR beta sequences to specific HLA alleles. Across donors, most TCR sequences were observed very rarely, whereas some public TCRs were present in many individuals. A later analysis found that HLA-associated TCR beta chains were more clonally expanded and had lower generation probabilities than equally common non-associated chains. In an earlier analysis of over 550 of the donors, most TCR beta V segments were observed in productive rearrangements about 87% or about 30% of the time, broadly matching IMGT annotations. When HLA alleles, especially DR and DQ, strongly co-occurred, TCR associations were difficult to assign to individual alleles. A later genetic analysis reported fewer N-insertions in productive TCRs among donors in an Asian-associated ancestry cluster than the roughly 640-donor mean. Presence/absence analyses assumed roughly uniform sequencing depth across donors, an assumption that may not hold. A total of around 150 TCR beta chains were listed by the study as associated with cytomegalovirus. An association between a missense DCLRE1C variant and V-gene and J-gene trimming of TCR beta chains was found in a later genetic analysis and replicated in an independent cohort. In both the original and validation cohorts, the classifier was reported to diagnose cytomegalovirus status with high specificity and sensitivity. In a later analysis, most CMV-associated TCR beta chains were found to appear HLA-restricted, with HLA associations seemingly driven largely by CMV exposure. In vitro tests confirmed that three of the cytomegalovirus-associated TCR beta chains recognize cytomegalovirus antigens. A further reported finding was that TCR beta sequences accurately predicted the HLA-A and HLA-B alleles for most subjects in the first cohort. This cohort had only TCR beta chains sequenced, and the lack of alpha or paired-chain data limited which features could be detected. The only immune exposure information available for the cohort was CMV serostatus. Correlated functional status among segregating V segments might reflect linkage disequilibrium, but an unknown experimental factor could not be ruled out. A later analysis found that TCR association rates varied across HLA loci, with DRB1 alleles showing the most associated TCRs and HLA-C alleles the fewest. The 87-base-pair reads could not distinguish some IMGT-functional V segments, including TRBV6-2 and TRBV6-3, so those segments were excluded.

About this clone: This receptor's antigen is unknown. No base qualities exist here, and no much larger clone lies one base off it.

The method was the immunoSEQ multiplex PCR assay. For the multiplex PCR, a mixture combining 60 forward primers for TCR Vbeta segments and 13 reverse primers for TCR Jbeta segments was used. The CDR3 region of rearranged TCR beta genes was amplified from genomic DNA by a multiplex PCR assay. The amplified TCR beta libraries were sequenced on the Illumina HiSeq System as 87-base-pair reads. As for the original processing: A later analysis counted 75 million to 100 million unique TCR beta chains across the 690 or so repertoires, and some 11 million of these chains were shared by at least two donors. To remove PCR and sequencing errors, raw reads were error-corrected and collapsed into unique sequences using a nearest-neighbor algorithm that merged closely related sequences. V, D and J gene segments were assigned by aligning CDR3 sequences to IMGT reference sequences. For a sequence to be retained, at least a six-nucleotide match to both a V gene segment and a J gene segment was required. A rearrangement counted as productive if the CDR3 had no stop codons and remained in frame with V and J, and every other rearrangement counted as non-productive. CDR3 was defined by IMGT convention, running from the second conserved V-encoded cysteine to the conserved J-encoded phenylalanine. The earlier analysis of 500 to 600 of the donors excluded sequences that lacked an unambiguous match to a single V gene segment. An earlier analysis of 587 of the donors called V segments functional above 56.7% productive rearrangements and segregating when the between-donor standard deviation exceeded 5%. To diagnose cytomegalovirus status from the catalog of TCR beta chain sequences, a statistical classification framework was built. In a later analysis, TCR nucleotide sequences were compared against IMGT/GENE-DB human TR gene sequences so that V and J genes could be assigned. In a later analysis, CDR3 sequences and most-parsimonious VDJ recombination scenarios were assigned using the TCRdist pipeline. In a later analysis, every TCR beta chain was defined by the combination of its CDR3 amino acid sequence and its V-gene family, and reads without a unique V-gene family were dropped. As a way to deal with suspected cross-contamination and a sequencing artifact, a later analysis dropped 450 to 700 nucleotide sequences that were highly shared and had low generation probability. For each public chain, a later analysis derived a clonal expansion index from normalized ranks of inferred template counts within each repertoire. Generation probabilities in a later analysis came from a VDJ recombination model fitted to out-of-frame rearrangements, and those results were checked against IGoR. A later analysis scored TCR-TCR, TCR-HLA and TCR-CMV co-occurrence with hypergeometric tests, applying a repertoire-size bias correction to TCR pairs. In a later analysis, false discovery rates were estimated by permuting HLA or CMV assignments 20 times. In a later analysis, co-occurring TCRs were grouped using DBSCAN, with TCRdist sequence similarity added in when clustering inside HLA-allele-positive subsets. Repertoires with fewer than 30,000 or more than 120,000 public chains, plus five repertoires with anomalous nucleotide sharing, were excluded from co-occurrence clustering. Held by TCRdb, this immuneACCESS table contains in-frame sequences only and omits some clones. Under half of the omission traces to an unresolved V gene where checked; the cause of the rest is unknown. V, J and clone size were drawn from that table, and D and trimming were deduced from the DNA. The sample table holds 100,000 to 150,000 clones, of which around 9% were seen once. 5% to 7% of the sample is taken by the ten largest.

The CDR3, from cysteine to phenylalanine, totals 15 residues. Of all the DNA, just the CDR3 is kept, 45 bases in frame from base 1. CDR1 is given as LGHNT and CDR2 as FRNRAP, both from the germline V gene. V has 6 bases trimmed and J has 5 bases trimmed; junction bases matching no gene number 9. In total, roughly 710 healthy bone marrow donors made up the cohort. All cohort members were sampled while nominally healthy, although unrecorded immune exposures were likely present. The donor was CMV seronegative and was included in the group of about 400 seronegative cohort members. A peripheral blood sample was provided by each donor, and peripheral blood mononuclear cells were used for TCR beta sequencing. The Qiagen DNeasy Blood Extraction Kit was used to extract genomic DNA from the blood cell samples.

The sequence is built from TRBV12-5 and TRBJ2-1; 8 nucleotides in the junction match TRBD2. The clonotype was recovered from a man between 40 and 49 years old in good health and CMV-seronegative. Sequencing was performed on PBMCs. The CDR3 amino acid sequence is: CASGGRGGVDNEQFF. The DNA sequence reads TGTGCTAGTGGCGGACGGGGGGGGGTAGACAATGAGCAGTTCTTC. This CDR3, with the reference TRBV12-5 and TRBJ2-1 proteins standing in past its ends, gives the full variable domain DARVTQTPRHKVTEMGQEVTMRCQPILGHNTVFWYRQTMMQGLELLAYFRNRAPLDDSGMPKDRFSAEMPDATLATLKIQPSEPRDSAVYFCASGGRGGVDNEQFFGPGTRLTVL.